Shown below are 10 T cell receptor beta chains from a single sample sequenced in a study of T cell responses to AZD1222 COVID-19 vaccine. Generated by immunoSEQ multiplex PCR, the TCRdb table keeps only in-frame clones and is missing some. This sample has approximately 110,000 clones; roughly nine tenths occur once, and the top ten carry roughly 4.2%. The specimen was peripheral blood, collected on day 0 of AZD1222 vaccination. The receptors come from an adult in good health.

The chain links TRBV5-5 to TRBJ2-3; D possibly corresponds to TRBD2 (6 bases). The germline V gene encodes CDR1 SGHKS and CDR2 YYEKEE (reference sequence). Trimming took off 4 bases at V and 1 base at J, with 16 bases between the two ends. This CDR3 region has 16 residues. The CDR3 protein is CASSKTGGLGTDTQYF. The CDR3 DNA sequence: TGTGCCAGCAGCAAAACCGGGGGATTGGGCACAGATACGCAGTATTTT. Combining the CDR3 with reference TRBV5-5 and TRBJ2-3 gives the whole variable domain DAGVTQSPTHLIKTRGQQVTLRCSPISGHKSVSWYQQVLGQGPQFIFQYYEKEERGRGNFPDRFSARQFPNYSSELNVNALLLGDSALYLCASSKTGGLGTDTQYFGPGTRLTVL.

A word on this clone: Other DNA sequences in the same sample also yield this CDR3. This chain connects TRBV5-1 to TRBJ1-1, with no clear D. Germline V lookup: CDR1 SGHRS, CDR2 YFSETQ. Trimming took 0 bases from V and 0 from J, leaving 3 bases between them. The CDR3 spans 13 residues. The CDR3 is CASSLVVNTEAFF. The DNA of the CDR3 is TGCGCCAGCAGCTTGGTGGTGAACACTGAAGCTTTCTTT.

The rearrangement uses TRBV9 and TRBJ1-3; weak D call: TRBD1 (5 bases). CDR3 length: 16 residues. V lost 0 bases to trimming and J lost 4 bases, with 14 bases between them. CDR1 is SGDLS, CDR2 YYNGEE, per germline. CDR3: CASSVDVRAFGNTIYF. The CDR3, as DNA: TGTGCCAGCAGCGTAGATGTCAGGGCGTTCGGAAACACCATATATTTT.

Here the CDR3 DNA reads TGTGCCAGCAGTTTAGCAGGTACTATCAATCAGCCCCAGCATTTT. Translated: CASSLAGTINQPQHF. This sequence joins TRBV28 and TRBJ1-5; D remains ambiguous. V shed 2 bases and J shed 3 bases, with 11 bases lying between them. The V gene's germline CDR1 is MDHEN and CDR2 SYDVKM. The CDR3 is made up of 15 amino acids.

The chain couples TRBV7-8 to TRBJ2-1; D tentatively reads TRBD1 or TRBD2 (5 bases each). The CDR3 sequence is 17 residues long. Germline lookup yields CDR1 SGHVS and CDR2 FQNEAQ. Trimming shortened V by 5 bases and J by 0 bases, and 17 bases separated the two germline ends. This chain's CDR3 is CASSLGGTGASYNEQFF. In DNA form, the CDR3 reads TGTGCCAGCAGCCTTGGAGGAACAGGCGCCTCCTACAATGAGCAGTTCTTC.

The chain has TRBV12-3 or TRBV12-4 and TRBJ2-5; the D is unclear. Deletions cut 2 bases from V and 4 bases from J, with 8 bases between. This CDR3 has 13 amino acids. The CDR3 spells CASSLRSVETQYF. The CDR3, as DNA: TGTGCCAGCAGTTTACGGAGTGTAGAGACCCAGTACTTC.

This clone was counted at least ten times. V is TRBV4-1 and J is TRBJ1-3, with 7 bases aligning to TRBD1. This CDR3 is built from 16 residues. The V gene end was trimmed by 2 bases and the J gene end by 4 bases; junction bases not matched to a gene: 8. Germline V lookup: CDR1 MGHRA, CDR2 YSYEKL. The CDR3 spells CASSQPNPGGGNTIYF. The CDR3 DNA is TGCGCCAGCAGCCAACCGAATCCAGGGGGAGGAAACACCATATATTTT.

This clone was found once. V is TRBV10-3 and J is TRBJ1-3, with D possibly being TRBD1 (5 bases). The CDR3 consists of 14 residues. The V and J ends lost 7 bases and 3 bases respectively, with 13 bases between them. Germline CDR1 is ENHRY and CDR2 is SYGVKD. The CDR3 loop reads CAIKPGTDGNTIYF. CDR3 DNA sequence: TGTGCCATCAAACCCGGGACTGATGGAAACACCATATATTTT.

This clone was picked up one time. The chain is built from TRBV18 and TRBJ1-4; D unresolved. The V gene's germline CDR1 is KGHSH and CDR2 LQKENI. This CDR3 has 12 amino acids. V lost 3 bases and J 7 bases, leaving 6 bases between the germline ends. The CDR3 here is CASSPNGEKLFF. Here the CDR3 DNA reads TGTGCCAGCTCACCCAACGGTGAAAAACTGTTTTTT.

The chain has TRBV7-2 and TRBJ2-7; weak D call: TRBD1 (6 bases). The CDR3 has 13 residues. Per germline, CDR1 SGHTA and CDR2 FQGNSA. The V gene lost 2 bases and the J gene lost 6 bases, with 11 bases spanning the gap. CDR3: CASSLTGNGEQYF. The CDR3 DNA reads TGTGCCAGCAGCTTAACAGGGAATGGCGAGCAGTACTTC.